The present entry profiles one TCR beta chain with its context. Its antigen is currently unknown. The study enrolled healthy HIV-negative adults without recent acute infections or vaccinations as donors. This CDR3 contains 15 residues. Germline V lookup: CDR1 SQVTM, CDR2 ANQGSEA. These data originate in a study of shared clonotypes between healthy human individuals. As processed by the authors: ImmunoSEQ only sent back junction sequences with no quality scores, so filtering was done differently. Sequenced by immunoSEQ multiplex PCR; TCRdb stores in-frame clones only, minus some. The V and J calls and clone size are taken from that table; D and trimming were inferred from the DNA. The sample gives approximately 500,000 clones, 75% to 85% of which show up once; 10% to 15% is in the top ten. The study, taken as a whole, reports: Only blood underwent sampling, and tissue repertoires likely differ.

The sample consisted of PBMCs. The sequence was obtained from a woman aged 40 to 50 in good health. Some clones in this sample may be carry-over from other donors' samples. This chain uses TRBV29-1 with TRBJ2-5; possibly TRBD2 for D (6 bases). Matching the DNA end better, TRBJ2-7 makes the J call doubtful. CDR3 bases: TGCAGCGTCCGGCGGGGTTGGCAGCAAAACTACGAGCAGTACTTC. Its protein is CSVRRGWQQNYEQYF.